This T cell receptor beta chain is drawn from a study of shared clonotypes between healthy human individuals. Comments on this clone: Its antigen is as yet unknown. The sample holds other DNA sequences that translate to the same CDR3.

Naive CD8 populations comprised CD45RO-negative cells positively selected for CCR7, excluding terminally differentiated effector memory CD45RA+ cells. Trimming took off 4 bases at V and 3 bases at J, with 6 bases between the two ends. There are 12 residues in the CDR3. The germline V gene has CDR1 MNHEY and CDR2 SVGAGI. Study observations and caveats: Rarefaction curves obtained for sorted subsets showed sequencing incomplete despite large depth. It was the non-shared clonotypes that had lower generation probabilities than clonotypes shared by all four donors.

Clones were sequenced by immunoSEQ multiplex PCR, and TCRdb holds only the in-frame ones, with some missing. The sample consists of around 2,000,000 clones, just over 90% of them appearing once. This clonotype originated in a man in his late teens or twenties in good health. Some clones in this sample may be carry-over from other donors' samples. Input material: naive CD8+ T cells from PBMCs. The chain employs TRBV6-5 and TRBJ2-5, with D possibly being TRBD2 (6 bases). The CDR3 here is CASSSGEETQYF. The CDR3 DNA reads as TGTGCCAGCAGTTCGGGGGAAGAGACCCAGTACTTC.